Below are 27 T cell receptor beta chains sequenced from a single sample in a study of regulatory T cells in long-lasting Graves disease. Indicated time point: persistent/refractory GD, antithyroid drugs over 5 years with positive TRAb. PBMCs were the source of the RNA used for TCR sequencing. Combining iRepertoire HTBI primers with Arm-PCR of CDR3 regions, the authors built TCR beta libraries. Each CDR3 protein gets one entry after TCRdb re-called the multiplex PCR reads with MiXCR. The sample has under 500,000 distinct CDR3 sequences, roughly 20% seen once; the top ten hold 6.5% to 8%. Sample: peripheral blood mononuclear cells (PBMCs), taken when the disease was refractory, from a patient treated with antithyroid drugs. All receptors come from a female donor with Graves disease.

There are many counts of this clonotype. The germline gene is not matched at one end of the junction; a read error may be the cause. The V gene is TRBV28, the J gene TRBJ2-7; D ambiguous. The germline V gene encodes CDR1 MDHEN and CDR2 SYDVKM. This CDR3 spans 14 amino acids. The CDR3 nucleotides are TGTGCCAGCAGCTTATTTTCAGGCGCCTACGAGCAGTACTTC. This sequence encodes CASSLFSGAYEQYF. The variable domain in full, with the rest retrieved from reference TRBV28 and TRBJ2-7, is DVKVTQSSRYLVKRTGEKVFLECVQDMDHENMFWYRQDPGLGLRLIYFSYDVKMKEKGDIPEGYSVSREKKERFSLILESASTNQTSMYLCASSLFSGAYEQYFGPGTRLTVT.

This clonotype was counted once. This chain joins TRBV29-1 and TRBJ2-1, with 11 positions matching TRBD2. Germline CDR1 is SQVTM and CDR2 is ANQGSEA. The trim removed 7 bases at V and 4 bases at J, leaving 6 bases unmatched. The CDR3 consists of 14 residues. CDR3 bases: TGCAGCGCGCGAACTAGCGGGGGATACAATGAGCAGTTCTTC. Protein: CSARTSGGYNEQFF.

Many counts were recorded for this clonotype. This chain uses TRBV27 with TRBJ1-1, with D possibly being TRBD1 (5 bases). Deletions cut 2 bases from V and 4 bases from J, with 8 bases between. The CDR3 consists of 13 residues. Germline assignment: CDR1 MNHEY and CDR2 SMNVEV (reference sequence). CDR3 protein: CASSLQGITEAFF. CDR3 coding DNA: TGTGCCAGCAGTTTACAGGGAATCACTGAAGCTTTCTTT.

V gene TRBV7-9 combines with J gene TRBJ1-4; 12 positions match TRBD1. V was pared by 6 bases and J by 4 bases, with 6 bases of the junction left unmatched. Germline assignment: CDR1 SEHNR and CDR2 FQNEAQ (reference sequence). There are 16 residues in the CDR3. CDR3 in DNA: TGTGCCAGCAGTTCGGGACAGGGGGCTCTTAATGAAAAACTGTTTTTT. Translated, it gives CASSSGQGALNEKLFF.

In this sample, this clonotype turned up many times. This chain connects TRBV7-3 to TRBJ1-2; D gene ambiguous. The germline V gene has CDR1 SGHTA and CDR2 FQGTGA. Trimming removed 3 bases from V and 4 bases from J, with 12 bases in between. CDR3 size: 14 residues. CDR3 loop: CASSFAGHTYGYTF. Here the CDR3 DNA reads TGTGCCAGCAGCTTCGCAGGTCACACCTATGGCTACACCTTC.

This clonotype appeared many times. This sequence joins TRBV27 and TRBJ2-7; possibly TRBD2 for D (6 bases). V lost 2 bases, J lost 3 bases, and 20 bases lay in between. CDR3 length equals 17 residues. Germline CDR1 and CDR2: MNHEY and SMNVEV (reference sequence). The CDR3 DNA sequence: TGTGCCAGCAGTTTACTCGCACTAAGCGGACTATACTACGAGCAGTACTTC. Protein product: CASSLLALSGLYYEQYF.

The V gene is TRBV6-1, the J gene TRBJ2-1; TRBD2 aligns across 7 bases. CDR1 and CDR2 from the germline V gene are MNHNS and SASEGT. The V segment lost 3 bases and the J segment 3 bases; nucleotides outside the gene matches: 5. This CDR3 is built from 15 residues. CDR3 in DNA: TGTGCCAGCAGTGACGCGGCGGGAGTCTACAATGAGCAGTTCTTC. Translation gives CASSDAAGVYNEQFF.

The gene calls are TRBV7-2 and TRBJ1-5; perhaps TRBD1 as D (5 bases). CDR1 SGHTA and CDR2 FQGNSA come from the germline V gene. Trimming shortened V by 4 bases and J by 6 bases, and 13 bases separated the two germline ends. This CDR3 is 14 amino acids long. The CDR3: CASSSGRGAQPQHF. The CDR3 bases are TGTGCCAGCAGCTCAGGTCGCGGGGCTCAGCCCCAGCATTTT.

This clonotype was seen many times. The rearrangement links TRBV18 to TRBJ1-2; TRBD1 agrees at 7 bases. Looked up from germline, CDR1 is KGHSH and CDR2 is LQKENI. Unmatched junction bases numbered 6, after V lost 2 bases and J lost 6 bases. CDR3 length equals 14 residues. The CDR3 nucleotides read TGTGCCAGCTCACCAAGACAGGGATCGGATGGCTACACCTTC. It is translated as CASSPRQGSDGYTF.

The chain couples TRBV24-1 to TRBJ2-4; D ambiguous. The germline gives CDR1 KGHDR, CDR2 SFDVKD. The CDR3 is 13 residues long. Trimming removed 9 bases from V and 1 base from J, with 9 bases in between. Here the CDR3 DNA reads TGTGCCACCCCCAATGGCGCCAAAAACATTCAGTACTTC. It translates to CATPNGAKNIQYF.

This clonotype was seen many times. The chain has TRBV2 and TRBJ1-1; D not resolved. The ends were cut back, 4 bases at V and 6 bases at J, with 9 bases in the middle. The CDR3 extends over 12 amino acids. Germline CDR1 and CDR2: SNHLY and FYNNEI. CDR3 sequence reads: CASSAPIPEAFF. DNA for the CDR3: TGTGCCAGCAGTGCCCCGATACCTGAAGCTTTCTTT.

V usage is TRBV3-1 and J usage is TRBJ2-1; no clear D. CDR1 LGHDT and CDR2 YNNKEL come from the germline V gene (reference sequence). This CDR3 region has 17 residues. Trimming shortened V by 0 bases and J by 2 bases, and 14 bases separated the two germline ends. This chain's CDR3 is CASSQEGALGTYNEQFF. The CDR3 DNA follows: TGTGCCAGCAGCCAAGAAGGAGCGTTAGGCACCTACAATGAGCAGTTCTTC.

This clonotype has at least ten counts. The rearrangement uses TRBV7-6 and TRBJ1-4; TRBD1 matches at 9 bases. The germline CDR1 and CDR2 sequences are SGHVS and FNYEAQ. The CDR3 is 15 residues long. The V segment lost 4 bases and the J segment 2 bases; nucleotides outside the gene matches: 2. CDR3 in amino acids: CASSYGQGTNEKLFF. CDR3 DNA: TGTGCCAGCAGCTATGGACAGGGGACTAATGAAAAACTGTTTTTT.

The chain carries TRBV6-2 or TRBV6-3 and TRBJ2-7; 7 positions match TRBD1. Looked up from germline, CDR1 is MNHEY and CDR2 is SVGEGT. V shed 2 bases, J shed 3 bases, and the junction held 4 bases outside the gene matches. The CDR3 runs 14 residues. The DNA of the CDR3 is TGTGCCAGCAGTTACGGACAGGACATCTACGAGCAGTACTTC. Its translation is CASSYGQDIYEQYF.

The chain is built from TRBV29-1 and TRBJ1-2, with 8 bases aligning to TRBD1. Germline CDR1 and CDR2: SQVTM and ANQGSEA. CDR3 length: 12 residues. The junction had 6 bases not matched to a gene; V was cut back by 6 bases and J by 6 bases. The CDR3 DNA is TGCAGCGTGGGGGACAGGAGCGATGGCTACACCTTC. This sequence encodes CSVGDRSDGYTF.

This rearrangement joins TRBV6-6 to TRBJ2-3; tentatively, D is TRBD2 (5 bases). CDR3 size: 17 residues. Looked up from germline, CDR1 is MNHNY and CDR2 is SVGAGI (reference sequence). Trimming shortened V by 0 bases and J by 1 base, and 14 bases separated the two germline ends. The CDR3 DNA reads TGTGCCAGCAGTTACTCGATGAGCGGACTCCGCACAGATACGCAGTATTTT. Translating it yields CASSYSMSGLRTDTQYF.

The chain has TRBV9 and TRBJ1-4; D is unclear. CDR1 is SGDLS and CDR2 is YYNGEE in the germline V gene. Trimming took 0 bases from V and 8 from J, leaving 14 bases between them. The CDR3 contains 15 residues. The CDR3 reads CASSVGNSRREKLFF. The CDR3 bases are TGTGCCAGCAGCGTAGGAAACTCCCGGCGGGAAAAACTGTTTTTT.

There are many counts of this clonotype. The chain carries TRBV7-3 and TRBJ2-2; TRBD1 or TRBD2 may be the D gene (5 bases each). This CDR3 has 15 amino acids. V shed 6 bases and J shed 6 bases, with 17 bases lying between them. Per germline, CDR1 SGHTA and CDR2 FQGTGA. This CDR3 is CASSSMGESPGELFF. CDR3 sequence (DNA): TGTGCCAGCAGTTCGATGGGGGAGTCCCCCGGGGAGCTGTTTTTT.

This clonotype was counted only a few times. The chain links TRBV9 to TRBJ1-4, with 7 bases fitting TRBD1. In germline, CDR1 is SGDLS, CDR2 YYNGEE. V gave up 5 bases and J gave up 5 bases; unmatched junction bases: 18. The CDR3 is 18 amino acids. CDR3 in DNA: TGTGCCAGCAGTAAAGCAGGGGGGCGTCGGGGCGCAAATGAAAAACTGTTTTTT. Protein product: CASSKAGGRRGANEKLFF.

In its sample, this clonotype was seen once. A much larger clone lies a single base off, so this may be a read error. The V and J genes are TRBV12-3 or TRBV12-4 and TRBJ2-4; possible D gene TRBD1, 5 bases. The CDR3 covers 16 residues. CDR3 amino acids: CASSTHRPQAKDIQYF. The CDR3 nucleotides read TGTGCCAGCAGTACCCACAGGCCCCAAGCCAAAGACATTCAGTACTTC.

There are many counts of this clonotype. V and J are TRBV5-6 and TRBJ2-4, with D tentatively TRBD1 (6 bases). CDR3 length equals 13 residues. Germline V gene sequence: CDR1 SGHDT, CDR2 YYEEEE. Trimming left V 4 bases short and J 8 bases short, with 13 bases between. This CDR3 reads CASSATGYHIQYF. CDR3 sequence (DNA): TGTGCCAGCAGCGCAACAGGGTATCACATTCAGTACTTC.

This chain uses TRBV5-4 with TRBJ2-5; possible D gene TRBD2, 5 bases. The J call may be wrong; the DNA end is better matched by TRBJ2-1. This CDR3 comprises 15 residues. Germline CDR1 SGHNT, CDR2 YYREEE (reference sequence). CDR3 in DNA: TGTGCCAGCAGCTTGGATAGGGCGGGCCACAATGAGCAGTTCTTC. Amino acid sequence: CASSLDRAGHNEQFF.

To note about this clonotype: It may be a read error: a sequence one base away is much more abundant. The rearrangement joins TRBV2 to TRBJ1-5; D uncertain. Germline lookup yields CDR1 SNHLY and CDR2 FYNNEI. This CDR3 is built from 14 residues. The CDR3 DNA follows: TGTGCCAGCAGTAAAGCTAGTCGTAATCAGCCCCAGCATTTT. Translated: CASSKASRNQPQHF. The full variable domain, rest sourced from reference TRBV2 and TRBJ1-5, is EPEVTQTPSHQVTQMGQEVILRCVPISNHLYFYWYRQILGQKVEFLVSFYNNEISEKSEIFDDQFSVERPDGSNFTLKIRSTKLEDSAMYFCASSKASRNQPQHFGDGTRLSIL.

This clonotype appeared many times. The chain couples TRBV7-6 to TRBJ1-1; D call uncertain. Germline V gene lookup returns CDR1 SGHVS and CDR2 FNYEAQ. V lost 4 bases, J lost 2 bases, and 8 bases lay in between. The CDR3 extends over 13 amino acids. The CDR3 nucleotides read TGTGCCAGCAGCTGGAAACCTAACACTGAAGCTTTCTTT. Protein product: CASSWKPNTEAFF.

The chain uses TRBV20-1 and TRBJ2-1; 11 positions agree with TRBD2. The V and J ends lost 5 bases and 0 bases, in that order; junction bases with no gene match: 3. This CDR3 comprises 15 residues. Germline V gene data show CDR1 as DFQATT and CDR2 as SNEGSKA (reference sequence). The CDR3: CSAEGLADSYNEQFF. The DNA for the CDR3 is TGCAGTGCTGAGGGACTAGCGGACTCCTACAATGAGCAGTTCTTC.

This clonotype was detected many times. The CDR3, as DNA: TGTGCCAGCAGTTACTCGATCCCCGGGGAGCTGTTTTTT. Translated: CASSYSIPGELFF. The J gene is TRBJ2-2, the V gene TRBV6-5, with D hard to call. The CDR3 runs 13 residues. Between the trimmed V and J ends, which lost 0 bases and 6 bases, there was a span of 5 bases. Germline-derived CDR1 and CDR2 are MNHEY and SVGAGI.

This clonotype was counted ten times or more. J is TRBJ1-1 and V is TRBV5-1; the D gene is possibly TRBD1 (5 bases). The ends were cut back, 4 bases at V and 3 bases at J, with 13 bases in the middle. The CDR3 is 14 residues long. CDR1 and CDR2 (germline): SGHRS, YFSETQ. DNA for the CDR3: TGCGCCAGCAGCACGACAACAGGCGACACTGAAGCTTTCTTT. Encoded protein: CASSTTTGDTEAFF.